These 4 T cell receptor beta chains came from one sample sequenced in a study of blood T cell repertoires in COVID-19. Libraries were prepared by immunoSEQ multiplex PCR; TCRdb keeps only in-frame clonotypes and omits some of them. The sample consists of more than 300,000 clones, roughly nine tenths of them appearing once. The sequencing input was PBMCs or T cells enriched from blood (not recorded which). The source of these receptors is a woman aged 40 to 50 who had been exposed to COVID-19.

V is TRBV3-1 (or the pseudogene TRBV3-2) and J is TRBJ2-5, with D tentatively TRBD1 (5 bases). The CDR3 extends over 14 amino acids. Between the trimmed V and J ends, which lost 4 bases and 1 base, there was a span of 10 bases. From germline, CDR1 is LGHDT and CDR2 YNNKEL (reference sequence). The CDR3, as DNA: TGTGCCAGCAGCCTGACAGCCGTCCAAGAGACCCAGTACTTC. It translates to CASSLTAVQETQYF.

The chain joins TRBV3-1 (or the pseudogene TRBV3-2) to TRBJ1-6; no definite D call. The ends were cut back, 0 bases at V and 0 bases at J, with 9 bases in the middle. This CDR3 has 17 residues. Germline lookup yields CDR1 LGHDT and CDR2 YNNKEL (reference sequence). The CDR3 coding sequence is TGTGCCAGCAGCCAAGATATATGGAGCTCCTATAATTCACCCCTCCACTTT. Its protein is CASSQDIWSSYNSPLHF.

The chain joins TRBV11-2 to TRBJ1-2; D possibly corresponds to TRBD1 (5 bases). The CDR3 is made up of 13 amino acids. The ends were cut back, 5 bases at V and 8 bases at J, with 15 bases in the middle. Germline assignment: CDR1 SGHAT and CDR2 FQNNGV. The CDR3 DNA reads TGTGCCAGCAGCCTTGTGGGGGGTCGGGGCTACACCTTC. Amino acid sequence: CASSLVGGRGYTF. The whole variable domain, remainder taken from reference TRBV11-2 and TRBJ1-2, is EAGVAQSPRYKIIEKRQSVAFWCNPISGHATLYWYQQILGQGPKLLIQFQNNGVVDDSQLPKDRFSAERLKGVDSTLKIQPAKLEDSAVYLCASSLVGGRGYTFGSGTRLTVV.

V gene TRBV19 combines with J gene TRBJ2-4; 9 bases fit TRBD1. Trimming took 8 bases from V and 3 from J; bases not matched to a gene: 14. The length of the CDR3 is 17 residues. The V gene's germline CDR1 is LNHDA and CDR2 SQIVND (reference sequence). This chain's CDR3 is CASGKQGAVMGKNIQYF. CDR3 bases: TGTGCCAGTGGGAAACAGGGGGCGGTGATGGGCAAAAACATTCAGTACTTC.